This TCR beta chain was observed in a study of blood T cell repertoires in COVID-19 (dated by TCRdb to between 2020 and 2021). For context, the study as a whole: Collaborator samples came from the United States, Italy and Spain and covered acute and convalescent phases of COVID-19. The material from the prospective study consisted of cDNA or gDNA derived from T cells, B-cell-depleted T cells, or PBMCs. Subjects who had been exposed to COVID-19, were actively infected with it, or had recovered from it provided the deeply sampled blood TCRbeta repertoires that made up the dataset. The repertoires were made available in a free public database intended to serve as a resource for research on the immune response to SARS-CoV-2. Samples were obtained from the ongoing ImmuneRACE study (first 160 participants) and from about 1,300 subjects provided by 6 global collaborators. A de-identified subject ID, COVID-19 status, age in years and sex were almost always included in the sample metadata. Where available, HLA class I and class II types were taken from metadata supplied by the sample provider and were not determined by assay-based typing. What the study reported, not specific to this receptor: How much clinical and demographic metadata was included differed by source and by participant, and the metadata was provided uncurated.

The immunoSEQ Assay, a bias-controlled multiplex PCR, was used to amplify TCRbeta CDR3 regions from genomic DNA. In the source study's methods: Within the assay, amplification of reference gene primers was used to estimate how many nucleated cells each sample contained. To quantify the absolute abundance of each unique TCRbeta CDR3 rearrangement, sequence reads were collapsed and filtered. For each sample, productive Simpson clonality was calculated as the square root of Simpson's diversity index over productive rearrangements. TCRdb limited this immuneACCESS table to in-frame rearrangements with V and J called. A share of clones is missing; checked studies link under half to unresolved V genes, and the rest is unexplained. The D gene and trimming were derived from the DNA, and the V and J assignments and clone size from that table. In this sample the table shows about 63,000 clones, 80% to 90% of which occur a single time. The ten biggest clones cover under 35% of the sample.

Notes on this clone: The specificity of this receptor is unknown. Base qualities are not at hand, and no much larger clone is one base apart.

At one collaborating source in Seattle, patients were enrolled during active infection and were followed longitudinally through the course of disease. Each collaborating institution followed its own protocols to collect whole blood in K2EDTA tubes. For TCRbeta analysis, collaborator samples were shipped as frozen whole blood, as isolated PBMCs, or as DNA extracted from either sample type. CDR1 and CDR2, per the germline V gene (reference sequence), are LNHDA and SQIVND. Trimming removed 1 base from V and 5 bases from J, leaving 14 bases between the germline ends. The CDR3 holds 15 amino acids from the cysteine to the phenylalanine. The retained sequence is limited to the CDR3, 45 bases, with the frame set at the first base.

The V and J genes are TRBV19 and TRBJ1-1; the D segment cannot be called with confidence. Sequenced material: peripheral blood. The TCR comes from a man aged 55 to 69 with COVID-19, enrolled during active disease. The nucleotides are TGTGCCAGTAGTATAGGCGAGGGTGGGGAGACTGAAGCTTTCTTT. It codes for CASSIGEGGETEAFF.